This TCR beta chain is drawn from a study of cytotoxic CD8 clonotypes in ibrutinib-treated CLL. The germline V gene has CDR1 MNHEY and CDR2 SMNVEV (reference sequence). V was pared by 4 bases and J by 4 bases, with 14 bases between. This CDR3 has 14 amino acids. Profiled with immunoSEQ multiplex PCR; TCRdb holds only in-frame clones, not every one. This sample yields 250,000 to 350,000 clones, of which 76% are seen a single time; about 5% belongs to the top ten. The TCR was taken from a human donor with chronic lymphocytic leukemia. Sequencing was performed on PBMCs, taken at disease progression, from a patient treated with ibrutinib. The rearrangement uses TRBV27 and TRBJ2-7; possibly TRBD2 for D (5 bases). The chain's CDR3 is CASSSLTGLYEQYF. DNA of the CDR3: TGTGCCAGCAGTTCACTCACCGGACTTTACGAGCAGTACTTC.